This TCR beta chain was observed in a study of vaccination and CD4 T cells after COVID-19. From germline, CDR1 is MDHEN and CDR2 SYDVKM. Between the trimmed V and J ends, which lost 10 bases and 3 bases, there was a span of 12 bases. The CDR3 spans 12 residues. Regarding treatment: approximately 9-day PBMC culture with coronavirus spike peptide pools or control peptides (ViraFEST assay). It was before the COVID-19 pandemic (2011-2018) that the unexposed donor's CD4+ T cells were collected. ViraFEST expanded antigen-specific T cells with peptide pools, then sequenced TCRs. Oncomine TCR Beta short-read sequencing was applied to DNA from cultured CD4+ T cells. It was cultured CD4+ T cells from which genomic DNA was extracted. Via MiXCR, TCRdb re-called the PCR reads, giving one row per CDR3 protein. Of some 8,900 distinct CDR3 sequences in the sample, about 32% were seen once. To note about this clonotype: The target antigen is unknown.

Sequenced: CD4+ T cells from blood, cultured in vitro. This receptor was obtained from a human donor in good health. The V gene is TRBV28, the J gene TRBJ1-2; D unresolved. DNA of the CDR3: TGTGCCACCTCCCTTGTTCACTATGGCTACACCTTC. Translating it yields CATSLVHYGYTF.